Listed below are T cell receptor beta chains from one sample, sequenced in a study of T cells after yellow fever vaccination. TCRdb reanalysed the 5' RACE reads using MiXCR and keeps one entry per CDR3 protein. The table lists about 99,000 distinct CDR3 sequences, 4.5% to 6% of them singletons, with just over 40% in the top ten. The specimen comprised CD8+ T cells sorted from PBMCs, sampled 10 days after the yellow fever booster vaccination. All receptors come from a young man who received the YFV17D yellow fever vaccine. CDR3s include the opening cysteine and the closing phenylalanine or tryptophan. Each record gives: D gene, clone size, V gene, CDR3 length, J gene, CDR3 DNA, CDR3 protein. A D gene is named only where the DNA matches it firmly. Size is omitted from some rows. Given values are once, few, many or a class for expanded clones.

.	few	TRBV5-1	13	TRBJ1-1	TGCGCCGGAAAGGAGGGAGTGAACACTGAAGCTTTCTTT	CAGKEGVNTEAFF
.	.	TRBV29-1	11	TRBJ1-3	TGCAGCGTTCTCCAGCGAAACACCATATATTTT	CSVLQRNTIYF
.	.	TRBV28	15	TRBJ2-3	TGTGCCAGCAGTCCCTGGGGGGGCCAGGCAGATACGCAGTATTTT	CASSPWGGQADTQYF
.	few	TRBV25-1	12	TRBJ2-7	TGTGCCATAGGGGACGGAGCCTACGAGCAGTACTTC	CAIGDGAYEQYF
TRBD2	few	TRBV6-2/TRBV6-3	16	TRBJ2-3	TGTGCCAGCAGTTACAAAGCGGGGGCCCTCATGGATACGCAGTATTTT	CASSYKAGALMDTQYF
.	few	TRBV4-1	16	TRBJ1-1	TGCGCCAGCAGCCACCACGGGAACGGGTTGAACACTGAAGCTTTCTTT	CASSHHGNGLNTEAFF
.	few	TRBV7-2	18	TRBJ2-6	TGTGCCAGCAGCCTGCGGGCGGTATTGATCTGGGGGGCCAACGTCCTGACTTTC	CASSLRAVLIWGANVLTF
.	.	TRBV27	15	TRBJ2-2	TGTGCCAGCAGTTTGCCAGACTCGAACACCGGGGAGCTGTTTTTT	CASSLPDSNTGELFF
.	many	TRBV12-3/TRBV12-4	16	TRBJ2-2	TGTGCCAGCAGTTTTAACCGGGATCCTAACACCGGGGAGCTGTTTTTT	CASSFNRDPNTGELFF
.	many	TRBV9	17	TRBJ2-3	TGTGCCAGCAGCGTAGGCGAGGTGGTTTTGAACACAGATACGCAGTATTTT	CASSVGEVVLNTDTQYF
TRBD2	few	TRBV29-1	14	TRBJ2-1	TGCAGCGTGGAGCGGGGGGGCATATACAATGAGCAGTTCTTC	CSVERGGIYNEQFF
.	.	TRBV10-3	14	TRBJ1-1	TGTGCCATCAGTGAGTCGGGACGGCAGGCTGAAGCTTTCTTT	CAISESGRQAEAFF
TRBD1	few	TRBV7-9	16	TRBJ2-7	TGTGCCAGCAGCTTAGAATGGGACAGGGGGCCAGGTGAGCAGTACTTC	CASSLEWDRGPGEQYF
.	few	TRBV7-6	15	TRBJ2-1	TGTGCCAGCAGCTACGGGTACGGAGTCTACAATGAGCAGTTCTTC	CASSYGYGVYNEQFF
.	few	TRBV20-1	14	TRBJ2-5	TGCAGTGCTAGGTCCGGGAGTCCACAAGAGACCCAGTACTTC	CSARSGSPQETQYF
TRBD2	many	TRBV29-1	17	TRBJ2-3	TGCAGCGTGTGGGGACTAGCGGGGGCTACTAGCACAGATACGCAGTATTTT	CSVWGLAGATSTDTQYF
.	many	TRBV4-2	16	TRBJ2-6	TGTGCCAGCAGCCAAGATACCGGCTCTGGGGCCAACGTCCTGACTTTC	CASSQDTGSGANVLTF
.	few	TRBV30	19	TRBJ2-6	TGTGCCTGGACCTTTGGCCCTCGGGATCCCCTCTCTGGGGCCAACGTCCTGACTTTC	CAWTFGPRDPLSGANVLTF
.	many	TRBV6-6	14	TRBJ2-7	TGTGCCAGCAGTTACTCGGTCCCAGCCTACGAGCAGTACTTC	CASSYSVPAYEQYF
.	few	TRBV27	15	TRBJ1-2	TGTGCCAGCAGACCCAGGGTTGGGAGTAACTATGGCTACACCTTC	CASRPRVGSNYGYTF
.	.	TRBV3-1	16	TRBJ1-6	TGTGCCAGCAGCCACCTGGGGACGGCGGATAGGGGTGCCCTCCACTTT	CASSHLGTADRGALHF
TRBD1	few	TRBV11-2	13	TRBJ1-2	TGTGCCAGCAGCTTAGAGACAGGGGATGGCTACACCTTC	CASSLETGDGYTF
.	few	TRBV5-1	13	TRBJ2-7	TGCGCCAGCAGTACGTACGGGACCTACGAGCAGTACTTC	CASSTYGTYEQYF
.	.	TRBV12-3/TRBV12-4	14	TRBJ2-3	TGTGCCAGCAGTTTATTCGCGGGAACAGATACGCAGTATTTT	CASSLFAGTDTQYF
TRBD2	many	TRBV29-1	14	TRBJ2-1	TGCAGCGTTGAAACTAGCGGGGGCTACAATGAGCAGTTCTTC	CSVETSGGYNEQFF
TRBD1	few	TRBV25-1	13	TRBJ1-5	TGTGCCAGCAGTGAGACAGGGGCAAGGGCCCAGCATTTT	CASSETGARAQHF
.	few	TRBV5-4	13	TRBJ2-3	TGTGCCAGCCCCTCGGATGGCACAGATACGCAGTATTTT	CASPSDGTDTQYF